This TCR beta chain was profiled in a study of CD8 T cells in Susac syndrome. CDR1 is MNHEY, CDR2 SVGAGI, per germline. There are 15 residues in the CDR3. The V and J ends lost 2 bases and 4 bases, in that order; junction bases with no gene match: 4. The RNA, about 0.45 to 1 ug, was put through reverse transcription using random hexamers. The TCR beta CDR3 was amplified by immunoSEQ multiplex PCR across 54 Vbeta, 13 Jbeta. TCRdb itself ran the immunoSEQ multiplex PCR reads through MiXCR, one entry per CDR3 protein. The table lists about 300,000 distinct CDR3 sequences, 75% to 85% of them singletons, with approximately 0.2% in the top ten.

The sequence derives from a human donor with multiple sclerosis. The source material was CD8+ T cells from PBMCs. The chain links TRBV6-5 to TRBJ1-5; TRBD1 agrees at 8 bases. CDR3 region: CASSYGTGENQPQHF. CDR3 sequence (DNA): TGTGCCAGCAGTTACGGGACAGGCGAAAATCAGCCCCAGCATTTT.